This T cell receptor beta chain was sequenced during a study of regulatory T cells in long-lasting Graves disease. Described time point: newly diagnosed GD, antithyroid drugs for less than 3 months. RNA from PBMCs was the source of the TCR library. Arm-PCR of CDR3 regions and iRepertoire HTBI primers were the basis on which TCR beta libraries were built. The authors' processing: Among the samples, roughly 61 TRBV and about 15 TRBJ segments were identified. One entry per CDR3 protein results from TCRdb running MiXCR on the multiplex PCR reads. The V and J calls, along with clone size, are taken from TCRdb and not from the paper's own processing. Of approximately 560,000 distinct CDR3 sequences in the sample, roughly 16% were seen once. Germline V gene sequence: CDR1 ENHRY, CDR2 SYGVKD. Trimming shortened V by 4 bases and J by 6 bases, and 15 bases separated the two germline ends. The CDR3 contains 14 residues.

The same sample was also used in a study of T cells in Graves' hyperthyroidism and ophthalmopathy. That work adds: Progression to ophthalmopathy was predicted a median of approximately 6.4 months early.

The TCR was taken from a man younger than 35 with Graves disease. The V call is TRBV10-3, the J call TRBJ1-1; D is undetermined. This material consisted of peripheral blood mononuclear cells (PBMCs), taken at new diagnosis, from a patient treated with antithyroid drugs. CDR3 loop: CAISGTGTGAEAFF. DNA for the CDR3: TGTGCCATCAGTGGAACGGGTACGGGTGCTGAAGCTTTCTTT.